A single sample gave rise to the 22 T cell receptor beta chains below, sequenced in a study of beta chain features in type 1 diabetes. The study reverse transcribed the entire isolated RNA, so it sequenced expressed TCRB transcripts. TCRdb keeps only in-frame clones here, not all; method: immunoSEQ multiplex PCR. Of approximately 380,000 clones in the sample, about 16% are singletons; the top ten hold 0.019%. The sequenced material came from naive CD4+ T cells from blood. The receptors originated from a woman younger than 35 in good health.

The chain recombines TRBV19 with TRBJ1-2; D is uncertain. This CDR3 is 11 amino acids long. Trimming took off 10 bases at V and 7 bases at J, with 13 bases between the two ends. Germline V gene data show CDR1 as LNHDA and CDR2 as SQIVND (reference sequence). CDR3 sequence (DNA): TGTGCCACCGCGGCTACGGGTGGCTACACCTTC. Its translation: CATAATGGYTF.

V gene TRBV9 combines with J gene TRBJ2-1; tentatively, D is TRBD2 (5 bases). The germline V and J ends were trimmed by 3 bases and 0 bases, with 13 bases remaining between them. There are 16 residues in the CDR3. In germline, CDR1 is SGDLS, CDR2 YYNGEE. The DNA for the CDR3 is TGTGCCAGCAGCGCCCTTTCGGGGAGCTCCTACAATGAGCAGTTCTTC. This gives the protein CASSALSGSSYNEQFF.

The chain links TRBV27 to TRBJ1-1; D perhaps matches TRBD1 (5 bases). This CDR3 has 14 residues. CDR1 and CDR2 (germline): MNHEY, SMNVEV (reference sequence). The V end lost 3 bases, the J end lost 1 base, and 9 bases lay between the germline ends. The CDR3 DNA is TGTGCCAGCAGTTTCGTAGGGGAGAACACTGAAGCTTTCTTT. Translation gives CASSFVGENTEAFF.

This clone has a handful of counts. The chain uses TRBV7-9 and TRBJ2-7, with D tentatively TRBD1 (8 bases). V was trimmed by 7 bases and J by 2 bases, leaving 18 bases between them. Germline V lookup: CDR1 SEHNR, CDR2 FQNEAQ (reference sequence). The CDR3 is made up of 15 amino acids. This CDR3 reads CASTLQGGPAYEQYF. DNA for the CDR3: TGTGCCAGCACCCTACAGGGGGGGCCCGCCTACGAGCAGTACTTC.

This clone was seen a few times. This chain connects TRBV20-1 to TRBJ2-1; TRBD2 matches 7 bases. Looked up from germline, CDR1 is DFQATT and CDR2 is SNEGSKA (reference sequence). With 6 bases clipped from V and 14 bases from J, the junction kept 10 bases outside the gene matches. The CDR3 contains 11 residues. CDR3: CSAQGGGTKFF. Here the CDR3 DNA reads TGCAGTGCCCAGGGAGGTGGGACTAAGTTCTTC.

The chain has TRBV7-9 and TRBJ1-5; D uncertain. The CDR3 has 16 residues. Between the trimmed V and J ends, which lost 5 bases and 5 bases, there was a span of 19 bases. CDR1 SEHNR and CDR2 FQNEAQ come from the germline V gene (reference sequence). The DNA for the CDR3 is TGTGCCAGCAGCCATGGGTCGGGGTGGCGGGATCAGCCCCAGCATTTT. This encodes CASSHGSGWRDQPQHF.

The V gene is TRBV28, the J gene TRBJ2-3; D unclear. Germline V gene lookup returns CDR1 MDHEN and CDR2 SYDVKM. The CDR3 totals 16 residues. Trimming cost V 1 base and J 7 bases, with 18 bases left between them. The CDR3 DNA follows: TGTGCCAGCAGTTTATCCGCGACTTGGCTCTCTTATACGCAGTATTTT. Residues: CASSLSATWLSYTQYF.

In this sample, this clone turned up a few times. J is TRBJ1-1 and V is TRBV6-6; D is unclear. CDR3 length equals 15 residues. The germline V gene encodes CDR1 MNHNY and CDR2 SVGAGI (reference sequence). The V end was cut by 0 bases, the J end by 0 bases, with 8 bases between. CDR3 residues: CASSYSGSMNTEAFF. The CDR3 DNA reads TGTGCCAGCAGTTACTCGGGCAGTATGAACACTGAAGCTTTCTTT.

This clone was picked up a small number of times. The CDR3 sequence is CASSLPRGATKPYF. In nucleotides, the CDR3 is TGTGCCAGCAGTTTACCCCGGGGGGCGACTAAACCTTACTTC. The rearrangement uses TRBV28 and TRBJ2-4; D is perhaps TRBD2 (7 bases). The CDR3 length is 14 residues. CDR1 and CDR2 from the germline V gene are MDHEN and SYDVKM. Trimming cost V 2 bases and J 16 bases, with 21 bases left between them.

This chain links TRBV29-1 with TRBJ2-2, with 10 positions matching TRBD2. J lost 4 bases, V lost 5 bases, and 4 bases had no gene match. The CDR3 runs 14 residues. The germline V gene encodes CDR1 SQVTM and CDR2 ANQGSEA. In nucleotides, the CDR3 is TGCAGCGTTCTAGCGGGAGCGGCCACCGGGGAGCTGTTTTTT. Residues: CSVLAGAATGELFF.

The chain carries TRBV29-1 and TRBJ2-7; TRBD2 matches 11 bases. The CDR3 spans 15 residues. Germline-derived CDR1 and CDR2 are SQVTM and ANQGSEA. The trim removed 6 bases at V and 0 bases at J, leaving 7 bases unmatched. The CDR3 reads CSVWTSGSFSYEQYF. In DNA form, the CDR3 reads TGCAGCGTATGGACTAGCGGGTCCTTCTCCTACGAGCAGTACTTC.

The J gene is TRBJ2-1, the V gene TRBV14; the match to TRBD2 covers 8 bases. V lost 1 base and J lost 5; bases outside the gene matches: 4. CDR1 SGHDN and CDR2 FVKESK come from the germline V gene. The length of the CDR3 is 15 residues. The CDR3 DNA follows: TGTGCCAGCAGCCAAGCGGGAGGGCCCCACAATGAGCAGTTCTTC. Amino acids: CASSQAGGPHNEQFF.

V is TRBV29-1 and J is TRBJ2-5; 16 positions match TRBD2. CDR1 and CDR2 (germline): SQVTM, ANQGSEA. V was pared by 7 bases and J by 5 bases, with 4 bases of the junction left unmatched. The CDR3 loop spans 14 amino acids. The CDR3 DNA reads TGCAGCGGGGGGACTAGCGGGAGGGTGGAGACCCAGTACTTC. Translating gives CSGGTSGRVETQYF.

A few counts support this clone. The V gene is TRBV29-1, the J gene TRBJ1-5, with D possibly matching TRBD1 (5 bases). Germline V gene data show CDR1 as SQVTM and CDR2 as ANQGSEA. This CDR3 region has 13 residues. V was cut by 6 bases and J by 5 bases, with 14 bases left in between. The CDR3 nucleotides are TGCAGCGTCTCCCAGGGTCGGGATCAGCCCCAGCATTTT. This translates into CSVSQGRDQPQHF.

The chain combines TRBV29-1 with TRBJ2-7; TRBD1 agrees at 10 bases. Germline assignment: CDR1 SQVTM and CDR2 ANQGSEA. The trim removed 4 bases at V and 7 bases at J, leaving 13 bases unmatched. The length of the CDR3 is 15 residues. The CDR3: CSVGFITGTGVEQYF. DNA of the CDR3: TGCAGCGTTGGGTTTATAACCGGGACAGGGGTTGAGCAGTACTTC.

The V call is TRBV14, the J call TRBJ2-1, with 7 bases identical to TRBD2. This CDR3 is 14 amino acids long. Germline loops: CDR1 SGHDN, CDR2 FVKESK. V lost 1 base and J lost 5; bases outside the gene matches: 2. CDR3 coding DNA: TGTGCCAGCAGCCAAGGCCTAGCGGACAATGAGCAGTTCTTC. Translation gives CASSQGLADNEQFF.

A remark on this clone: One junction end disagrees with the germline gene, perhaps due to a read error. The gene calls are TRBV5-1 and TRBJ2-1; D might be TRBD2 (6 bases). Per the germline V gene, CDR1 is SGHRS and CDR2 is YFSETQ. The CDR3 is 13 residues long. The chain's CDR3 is CASSSTSYDEQFF. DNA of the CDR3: TGCGCCAGCAGCTCAACTAGCTACGATGAGCAGTTCTTC.

CDR3 in DNA: TGTGCCAGCAGCTTAGCTCGTCTAGCGGGATCCACAGATACGCAGTATTTT. Its protein product is CASSLARLAGSTDTQYF. V gene TRBV7-2 combines with J gene TRBJ2-3; 9 bases agree with TRBD2. Per germline, CDR1 SGHTA and CDR2 FQGNSA. This CDR3 comprises 17 residues. The V gene end was trimmed by 0 bases and the J gene end by 2 bases; junction bases not matched to a gene: 6.

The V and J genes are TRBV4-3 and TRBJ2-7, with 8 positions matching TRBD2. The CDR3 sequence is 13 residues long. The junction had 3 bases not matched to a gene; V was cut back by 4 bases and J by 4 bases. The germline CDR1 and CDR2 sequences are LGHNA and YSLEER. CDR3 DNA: TGCGCCAGCAGCCGAAGCGGGAGTTACGAGCAGTACTTC. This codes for CASSRSGSYEQYF.

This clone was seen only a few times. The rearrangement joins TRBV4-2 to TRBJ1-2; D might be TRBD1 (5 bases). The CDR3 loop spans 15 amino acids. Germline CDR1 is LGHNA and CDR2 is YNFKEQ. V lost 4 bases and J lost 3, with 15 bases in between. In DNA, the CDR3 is TGTGCCAGCAGCCCCCGGTGGGGGAGGGACTATGGCTACACCTTC. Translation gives CASSPRWGRDYGYTF.

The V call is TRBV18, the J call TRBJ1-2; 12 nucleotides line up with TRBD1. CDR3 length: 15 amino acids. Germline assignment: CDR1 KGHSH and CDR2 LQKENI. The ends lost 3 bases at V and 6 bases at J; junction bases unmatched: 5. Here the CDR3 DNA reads TGTGCCAGCTCACCCCGGGACAGGGGGCGGCATGGCTACACCTTC. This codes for CASSPRDRGRHGYTF. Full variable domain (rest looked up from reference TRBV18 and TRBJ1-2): NAGVMQNPRHLVRRRGQEARLRCSPMKGHSHVYWYRQLPEEGLKFMVYLQKENIIDESGMPKERFSAEFPKEGPSILRIQQVVRGDSAAYFCASSPRDRGRHGYTFGSGTRLTVV.

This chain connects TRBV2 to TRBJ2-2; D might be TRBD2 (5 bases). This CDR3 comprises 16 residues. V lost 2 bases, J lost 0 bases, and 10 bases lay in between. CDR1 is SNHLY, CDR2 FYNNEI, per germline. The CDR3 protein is CASSENSAANTGELFF. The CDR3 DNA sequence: TGTGCCAGCAGTGAAAATAGCGCCGCGAACACCGGGGAGCTGTTTTTT.